This T cell receptor beta chain derives from a study of blood T cell repertoires in COVID-19. Source study methods: Reference gene primer amplification in the assay estimated nucleated cell counts. Generated by immunoSEQ multiplex PCR, the TCRdb table keeps only in-frame clones and is missing some. V and J calls and clone size are those listed in that table; D and trimming were worked out from the DNA. Of roughly 260,000 clones detected, approximately 91% appear once; the ten largest clones hold approximately 10%. This CDR3 spans 15 amino acids. The trim removed 2 bases at V and 1 base at J, leaving 4 bases unmatched. Looked up from germline, CDR1 is SEHNR and CDR2 is FQNEAQ (reference sequence). Followed over time, Seattle patients had been enrolled while infection was active.

The receptor was isolated from a woman aged 25 to 39 with COVID-19, enrolled during active disease. Sequenced sample: peripheral blood. The chain carries TRBV7-9 and TRBJ1-1; 7 bases line up with TRBD1. CDR3: CASSLFGTANTEAFF. The CDR3 DNA follows: TGTGCCAGCAGCTTATTCGGGACAGCGAACACTGAAGCTTTCTTT.